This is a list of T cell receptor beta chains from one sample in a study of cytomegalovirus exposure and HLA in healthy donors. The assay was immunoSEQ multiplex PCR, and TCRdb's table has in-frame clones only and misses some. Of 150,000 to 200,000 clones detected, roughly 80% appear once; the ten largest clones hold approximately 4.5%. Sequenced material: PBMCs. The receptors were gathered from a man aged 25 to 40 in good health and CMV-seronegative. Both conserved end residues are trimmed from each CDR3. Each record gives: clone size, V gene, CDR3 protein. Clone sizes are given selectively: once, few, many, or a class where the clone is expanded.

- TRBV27 ASSLRGVFEVGLF
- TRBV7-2 ASSWGLAGEGETQY
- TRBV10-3 AISEIDSLGNQPQH
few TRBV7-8 ASSPLSYEQY
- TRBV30 AYGSGLAGVETQY
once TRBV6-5 ASSSRVNTEAF
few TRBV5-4 ASSYGSSDTQY
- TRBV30 AWSAGAYEQY
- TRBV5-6 ASSRGWGDGYT
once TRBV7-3 ASSPWTGGAADTQY
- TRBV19 ASGQGTFEQY